This T cell receptor (beta chain) was captured in a study of blood T cells in healthy people across ages. At the level of the study: Using template switching, researchers captured about one barcoded beta molecule for each two T cells.

A second PCR of 7 to 11 cycles used a sample-barcoded 5' primer and a J-beta primer mix. TCRdb passed the 5' RACE reads through MiXCR, listing each CDR3 protein once. The table lists around 690,000 distinct CDR3 sequences, approximately 59% of them singletons. The table lists this clonotype with many counts. Its matching antigen is unknown. Study conclusions and caveats: With age, beta diversity per million T cells declined roughly linearly, significantly by roughly 40. The study found more naive CD4+ cells and higher diversity in long-lived than aged donors. It was held that the diversity estimates obtained from one million T cells were underestimates.

V was trimmed by 1 base and J by 3 bases, leaving 16 bases between them. The CDR3 totals 18 residues. The germline gives CDR1 LNHDA, CDR2 SQIVND (reference sequence). The origin of this receptor is a man aged 60 to 69 in good health. The V call is TRBV19, the J call TRBJ2-6, with D tentatively TRBD2 (6 bases). Sequencing was done on a sample of blood. The CDR3 sequence: CASSIAGVRGSGANVLTF. For the CDR3, the DNA is TGTGCCAGTAGTATAGCGGGGGTCCGAGGTAGTGGGGCCAACGTCCTGACTTTC.